This T cell receptor (beta chain) was recovered during a study of blood T cell repertoires in COVID-19. There are 17 residues in the CDR3. Germline V lookup: CDR1 MNHEY, CDR2 SMNVEV (reference sequence). The ends lost 4 bases at V and 7 bases at J; junction bases unmatched: 16. Profiling relied on immunoSEQ multiplex PCR, and the TCRdb table lists in-frame clones only, not all of them. The table records around 380,000 clones, about 90% of them present only once. The rearrangement joins TRBV27 to TRBJ1-5; 7 bases are a match to TRBD1. Sequences were obtained from PBMCs or T cells enriched from blood (not recorded which). The sequence derives from a young man who had recovered from COVID-19. CDR3 bases: TGTGCCAGCAGTTCCGGCTATTCAACAGGGGTTACACAGCCCCAGCATTTT. Translation gives CASSSGYSTGVTQPQHF.